These 14 T cell receptor beta chains were all obtained from the same sample, sequenced in a study of cytomegalovirus exposure and HLA in healthy donors. The PCR used 60 Vbeta and 13 Jbeta primers. Data came from immunoSEQ multiplex PCR; TCRdb stores just in-frame clones and leaves some out. The table lists 100,000 to 150,000 clones, approximately 17% of them singletons. Input material: PBMCs. The receptor source for this set is a female donor in good health and CMV-seropositive.

The chain links TRBV5-1 to TRBJ2-7, with TRBD1 matching 10 bases. This CDR3 contains 13 residues. Germline values: CDR1 SGHRS, CDR2 YFSETQ. V shed 9 bases and J 3 bases; nucleotides not matched to a gene: 6. The CDR3 reads CATRQGASYEQYF. The CDR3 DNA reads as TGCGCCACCCGACAGGGGGCGAGCTACGAGCAGTACTTC.

The chain combines TRBV7-9 with TRBJ1-2, with D perhaps TRBD1 (6 bases). CDR3 length: 14 amino acids. The germline gives CDR1 SEHNR, CDR2 FQNEAQ (reference sequence). Trimming left V 5 bases short and J 8 bases short, with 18 bases between. This CDR3 is CASSLSGTSSGYTF. CDR3 DNA: TGTGCCAGCAGCCTTTCCGGGACATCGAGCGGCTACACCTTC.

The chain employs TRBV10-3 and TRBJ2-7; TRBD1 agrees at 7 bases. The V gene end was trimmed by 8 bases and the J gene end by 5 bases; junction bases not matched to a gene: 12. Looked up from germline, CDR1 is ENHRY and CDR2 is SYGVKD. The CDR3 covers 14 residues. The CDR3 reads CAIGSPDRADEQYF. CDR3 nucleotide sequence: TGTGCCATCGGGTCTCCTGACAGGGCCGACGAGCAGTACTTC.

Only a few counts were recorded for this clone. This rearrangement joins TRBV10-2 to TRBJ1-2; D gene unclear. Germline CDR1 and CDR2: WSHSY and SAAADI. The V end lost 4 bases, the J end lost 2 bases, and 8 bases lay between the germline ends. CDR3 length equals 13 residues. In DNA, the CDR3 is TGCGCCAGCAGTGTTGCACAGAACTATGGCTACACCTTC. Protein product: CASSVAQNYGYTF.

The chain combines TRBV5-6 with TRBJ2-5, with no clear D. CDR3 length: 11 residues. Deletions cut 2 bases from V and 7 bases from J, with 6 bases between. Looked up from germline, CDR1 is SGHDT and CDR2 is YYEEEE. The CDR3 DNA sequence: TGTGCCAGCAGCTTACAGAGGACCCAGTACTTC. It specifies CASSLQRTQYF.

J is TRBJ2-7 and V is TRBV27; TRBD1 might be the D (5 bases). This CDR3 is 14 amino acids long. Trimming shortened V by 6 bases and J by 1 base, and 13 bases separated the two germline ends. Germline assignment: CDR1 MNHEY and CDR2 SMNVEV (reference sequence). The CDR3 DNA reads as TGTGCCAGCAGACAAAACGACAGATCCTACGAGCAGTACTTC. Translating it yields CASRQNDRSYEQYF.

This clone was observed a few times. The genes are TRBV2 and TRBJ2-3; 7 bases map to TRBD2. J lost 9 bases, V lost 5 bases, and 5 bases had no gene match. The CDR3 totals 12 residues. Germline assignment: CDR1 SNHLY and CDR2 FYNNEI. The CDR3, as DNA: TGTGCCAGCAGTTCCGGACTAGGAACGCAGTATTTT. Translating gives CASSSGLGTQYF.

A few counts support this clone. The genes are TRBV12-5 and TRBJ2-1, with a possible D match to TRBD2 (6 bases). The length of the CDR3 is 17 residues. Germline V lookup: CDR1 LGHNT, CDR2 FRNRAP. Trimming removed 6 bases at V and 2 bases at J, with 20 bases between. As DNA, the CDR3 is TGTGCTAGTGGGTACAACAGTGGAGGGGACCCCTACAATGAGCAGTTCTTC. The encoded protein is CASGYNSGGDPYNEQFF.

This clone has just a few counts. The rearrangement joins TRBV7-9 to TRBJ1-1, with D hard to call. The V and J ends lost 1 base and 1 base respectively, with 13 bases between them. This CDR3 contains 16 residues. The germline gives CDR1 SEHNR, CDR2 FQNEAQ (reference sequence). CDR3 in DNA: TGTGCCAGCAGCTTAGGAGCCGGCAGGCCGAACACTGAAGCTTTCTTT. Its protein is CASSLGAGRPNTEAFF.

The V and J genes are TRBV9 and TRBJ1-4, with 9 bases identical to TRBD1. J gave up 10 bases and V 4 bases, and 8 bases lay outside the gene matches. The germline gives CDR1 SGDLS, CDR2 YYNGEE. CDR3 length: 14 residues. CDR3 in DNA: TGTGCCAGCAGCTCAAGTACAGGGGGCGGAAAACTGTTTTTT. Amino acid sequence: CASSSSTGGGKLFF.

The chain links TRBV11-2 to TRBJ2-5; D possibly corresponds to TRBD2 (5 bases). Germline V lookup: CDR1 SGHAT, CDR2 FQNNGV. The CDR3 has 16 amino acids. Trimming pared 2 bases from V and 2 bases from J, leaving 15 bases between. The CDR3 DNA follows: TGTGCCAGCAGCTTATCGCTAGCATCCCCACAAGAGACCCAGTACTTC. Translation gives CASSLSLASPQETQYF.

The genes are TRBV9 and TRBJ1-1, with a weak D call TRBD1 (6 bases). V lost 1 base and J 5 bases, leaving 15 bases between the germline ends. CDR1 and CDR2 from the germline V gene are SGDLS and YYNGEE. This CDR3 region has 15 residues. DNA for the CDR3: TGTGCCAGCAGCGTATCGGTGCAGAGGGGGACTGAAGCTTTCTTT. Its translation: CASSVSVQRGTEAFF.

The genes are TRBV9 and TRBJ2-1; 9 bases are shared with TRBD2. Germline-derived CDR1 and CDR2 are SGDLS and YYNGEE. The CDR3 runs to 18 residues. The V and J ends lost 0 bases and 3 bases, in that order; junction bases with no gene match: 10. CDR3: CASSVAIEAGGYYNEQFF. The CDR3 DNA is TGTGCCAGCAGCGTAGCTATAGAAGCGGGGGGTTACTACAATGAGCAGTTCTTC. Looking up the rest from reference TRBV9 and TRBJ2-1 gives the full variable domain: DSGVTQTPKHLITATGQRVTLRCSPRSGDLSVYWYQQSLDQGLQFLIQYYNGEERAKGNILERFSAQQFPDLHSELNLSSLELGDSALYFCASSVAIEAGGYYNEQFFGPGTRLTVL.

This clone was seen a few times. The gene calls are TRBV29-1 and TRBJ2-1; possibly TRBD2 for D (5 bases). V was shortened by 3 bases and J by 1 base, with 22 bases between the two germline ends. Germline CDR1 SQVTM, CDR2 ANQGSEA. The CDR3 extends over 18 amino acids. Here the CDR3 DNA reads TGCAGCGTTGATGTGAGGCTGTTTGTGGCGGGTTCCTACAATGAGCAGTTCTTC. Translated: CSVDVRLFVAGSYNEQFF.